These 24 T cell receptor beta chains were all obtained from the same sample, sequenced in a study of cytomegalovirus exposure and HLA in healthy donors. The PCR made use of 60 Vbeta and 13 Jbeta primers. TCRdb's table, derived via immunoSEQ multiplex PCR, lists solely in-frame clones and lacks some. The sample shows 150,000 to 200,000 clones, about 85% of them seen only once. The sequenced sample was PBMCs. The receptor source for this set is a young man in good health and CMV-seropositive.

V is TRBV7-2 and J is TRBJ2-3; D gene unclear. The V and J ends lost 2 bases and 2 bases respectively, with 5 bases between them. The CDR3 sequence is 13 residues long. Looked up from germline, CDR1 is SGHTA and CDR2 is FQGNSA. CDR3 sequence (DNA): TGTGCCAGCAGCTTACTCTTCACAGATACGCAGTATTTT. This encodes CASSLLFTDTQYF.

The V gene is TRBV5-1, the J gene TRBJ1-5; D remains unclear. The CDR3 consists of 13 residues. Trimming removed 4 bases from V and 5 bases from J, with 10 bases in between. Looked up from germline, CDR1 is SGHRS and CDR2 is YFSETQ. In nucleotides, the CDR3 is TGCGCCAGCAGCGAACGCCAGGATCAGCCCCAGCATTTT. Residues: CASSERQDQPQHF.

DNA of the CDR3: TGTGCCAGCAGTGAAGTGGGCGGGGGATACACAGATACGCAGTATTTT. Protein product: CASSEVGGGYTDTQYF. This chain connects TRBV6-1 to TRBJ2-3; 7 nucleotides agree with TRBD2. V lost 1 base and J lost 2; bases outside the gene matches: 6. CDR1 and CDR2 from the germline V gene are MNHNS and SASEGT. The CDR3 has 16 amino acids.

The V gene is TRBV15, the J gene TRBJ1-4, with 9 bases that match TRBD1. V lost 4 bases, J lost 7 bases, and 4 bases stayed unmatched. This CDR3 has 14 amino acids. In germline, CDR1 is LNHNV, CDR2 YYDKDF (reference sequence). The CDR3: CATSTRTGAEKLFF. The CDR3 DNA is TGTGCCACCAGCACCCGGACAGGGGCTGAAAAACTGTTTTTT.

The chain employs TRBV6-1 and TRBJ2-5; tentatively, D is TRBD1 (7 bases). Looked up from germline, CDR1 is MNHNS and CDR2 is SASEGT. The CDR3 runs to 13 residues. With 8 bases removed from V and 8 bases from J, the gap between germline ends came to 18 bases. CDR3 sequence reads: CASDRDRLGTQYF. The CDR3 region has the DNA TGTGCCAGCGACCGGGACAGACTAGGTACCCAGTACTTC.

The table lists this clone with a few counts. The genes are TRBV6-5 and TRBJ2-2, with 9 positions matching TRBD2. The CDR3 contains 16 residues. V lost 4 bases to trimming and J lost 4 bases; unmatched junction nucleotides: 7. Germline values: CDR1 MNHEY, CDR2 SVGAGI. The CDR3 nucleotides read TGTGCCAGCAGTTCGTCAGCGGGAGGCGGCACCGGGGAGCTGTTTTTT. As protein: CASSSSAGGGTGELFF.

The rearrangement joins TRBV5-1 to TRBJ2-5, with D possibly TRBD1 on 5 matching bases. CDR1 and CDR2 (germline): SGHRS, YFSETQ. The CDR3 runs to 16 residues. V lost 3 bases, J lost 5 bases, and 20 bases lay in between. CDR3 in DNA: TGCGCCAGCAGCTACTCCTTATTACAGGAGATGGAGACCCAGTACTTC. Protein sequence: CASSYSLLQEMETQYF. The full variable domain, its missing parts supplied by reference TRBV5-1 and TRBJ2-5, is KAGVTQTPRYLIKTRGQQVTLSCSPISGHRSVSWYQQTPGQGLQFLFEYFSETQRNKGNFPGRFSGRQFSNSRSEMNVSTLELGDSALYLCASSYSLLQEMETQYFGPGTRLLVL.

The chain employs TRBV7-8 and TRBJ1-4; D not certain. Germline CDR1 and CDR2: SGHVS and FQNEAQ. The length of the CDR3 is 12 residues. The V gene lost 3 bases and the J gene lost 7 bases, with 6 bases spanning the gap. The CDR3 DNA follows: TGTGCCAGCAGCTTGGCACCTGAAAAACTGTTTTTT. Residues: CASSLAPEKLFF.

Of note for this clone: A read error may produce the germline difference seen at one junction end. The chain has TRBV7-9 and TRBJ2-7; 7 bases line up with TRBD2. The CDR3 is made up of 15 amino acids. Germline CDR1 reads SEHNR; CDR2 reads FQNEAQ (reference sequence). The CDR3 is CSSSPRRGSSDEQYF. CDR3 sequence (DNA): TGTTCCAGCAGCCCCAGGCGGGGGTCGTCGGACGAGCAGTACTTC.

This chain uses TRBV29-1 with TRBJ1-4; D is unclear. The germline gives CDR1 SQVTM, CDR2 ANQGSEA. Deletions cut 4 bases from V and 4 bases from J, with 7 bases between. The CDR3 is 12 residues long. DNA of the CDR3: TGCAGCGTTGTCAGCGGTAATGAAAAACTGTTTTTT. Its translation is CSVVSGNEKLFF.

The chain couples TRBV5-4 to TRBJ2-7; D unclear. Trimming pared 2 bases from V and 4 bases from J, leaving 10 bases between. The germline V gene has CDR1 SGHNT and CDR2 YYREEE (reference sequence). There are 13 residues in the CDR3. The CDR3 reads CASSFDTYYEQYV. The CDR3 DNA follows: TGTGCCAGCAGCTTTGACACCTATTACGAGCAGTACGTC.

This clone has only one observation. The chain uses TRBV19 and TRBJ2-7; D remains unclear. CDR3 length: 14 amino acids. The ends were cut back, 8 bases at V and 0 bases at J, with 14 bases in the middle. Germline CDR1 and CDR2: LNHDA and SQIVND (reference sequence). The DNA of the CDR3 is TGTGCCAGTCGGAGCGTTAGATACTCCTACGAGCAGTACGTC. Its translation is CASRSVRYSYEQYV.

This chain joins TRBV10-2 and TRBJ2-5; 8 bases fit TRBD1. The end of the DNA fits TRBJ2-7 better, so the J call may be wrong. CDR3 size: 13 residues. CDR1 is WSHSY and CDR2 is SAAADI in the germline V gene. This chain's CDR3 is CASSWDRSYEQYF. The CDR3 DNA is TGCGCCAGCAGTTGGGACAGGAGCTACGAGCAGTACTTC.

The gene calls are TRBV4-3 and TRBJ2-3; D is uncertain. Germline CDR1 LGHNA, CDR2 YSLEER. The ends were cut back, 1 base at V and 4 bases at J, with 12 bases in the middle. The CDR3 consists of 15 residues. CDR3 sequence (DNA): TGCGCCAGCAGCCAAGCCTACGTCGGAGCAGATACGCAGTATTTT. It encodes CASSQAYVGADTQYF.

This chain joins TRBV19 and TRBJ1-3, with D unclear. Germline loops: CDR1 LNHDA, CDR2 SQIVND (reference sequence). The CDR3 sequence is 16 residues long. Trimming shortened V by 1 base and J by 2 bases, and 12 bases separated the two germline ends. CDR3: CASSIGGWKTGNTIYF. CDR3 sequence (DNA): TGTGCCAGTAGTATAGGAGGGTGGAAGACTGGAAACACCATATATTTT. The variable domain in full, completed from reference TRBV19 and TRBJ1-3, reads DGGITQSPKYLFRKEGQNVTLSCEQNLNHDAMYWYRQDPGQGLRLIYYSQIVNDFQKGDIAEGYSVSREKKESFPLTVTSAQKNPTAFYLCASSIGGWKTGNTIYFGEGSWLTVV.

The J gene is TRBJ2-7, the V gene TRBV21-1; the table calls TRBD2, which could not be checked here. TRBV21-1 is shown as a pseudogene. CDR3 size: 14 residues. The CDR3 here is CASSPPGDSYEQYV. CDR3 DNA sequence: TGTGCCAGCAGCCCCCCCGGGGATTCCTACGAGCAGTACGTC.

The rearrangement links TRBV18 to TRBJ1-2, with 10 positions matching TRBD1. After removal of 5 bases from V and 4 bases from J, the junction contained 4 bases not matched to a gene. The CDR3 loop spans 14 amino acids. CDR1 is KGHSH, CDR2 LQKENI, per germline. The CDR3 nucleotides read TGTGCCAGCTCAATGGGACAGGGGACCTATGGCTACACCTTC. Translated: CASSMGQGTYGYTF.

V is TRBV13 and J is TRBJ2-7; D may be TRBD2 (5 bases). The CDR3 has 14 amino acids. Trimming shortened V by 0 bases and J by 3 bases, and 9 bases separated the two germline ends. Germline assignment: CDR1 PRHDT and CDR2 FYEKMQ (reference sequence). The DNA for the CDR3 is TGTGCCAGCAGCTTAGGAGGGAGTGACTACGAGCAGTACTTC. It is translated as CASSLGGSDYEQYF.

A word on this clone: Other DNA sequences of this sample code for an identical CDR3. This chain connects TRBV5-1 to TRBJ2-1, with TRBD1 identical over 8 bases. With V trimmed by 0 bases and J by 4 bases, 0 bases remained unmatched. The length of the CDR3 is 14 residues. Looked up from germline, CDR1 is SGHRS and CDR2 is YFSETQ. DNA for the CDR3: TGCGCCAGCAGCTTGGGGACAGGGTACAATGAGCAGTTCTTC. Protein sequence: CASSLGTGYNEQFF.

The sample holds one count of this clone. The chain has TRBV9 and TRBJ2-2; 7 nucleotides match TRBD1. CDR1 and CDR2 (germline): SGDLS, YYNGEE. V shed 4 bases, J shed 5 bases, and the junction held 8 bases outside the gene matches. CDR3 size: 15 residues. The CDR3 DNA sequence: TGTGCCAGCAGCCCGTTGGACAGGACGACCGGGGAGCTGTTTTTT. Amino acids: CASSPLDRTTGELFF.

V and J are TRBV11-3 and TRBJ2-4, with D possibly TRBD2 on 7 matching bases. The CDR3 extends over 14 amino acids. V was pared by 3 bases and J by 9 bases, with 15 bases between. Germline-derived CDR1 and CDR2 are SGHNT and YENEEA. The CDR3 DNA reads as TGTGCCAGCAGCTTTTCGCAGGGAGGGGGCATTCAGTACTTC. The encoded protein is CASSFSQGGGIQYF.

The V call is TRBV7-9, the J call TRBJ2-1; 7 bases line up with TRBD2. Germline CDR1 is SEHNR and CDR2 is FQNEAQ (reference sequence). CDR3 length: 14 residues. V dropped 2 bases and J dropped 3; count of bases not matched to a gene: 1. The CDR3 spells CASSLSGNYNEQFF. CDR3 coding DNA: TGTGCCAGCAGCTTAAGCGGGAACTACAATGAGCAGTTCTTC.

The chain combines TRBV6-5 with TRBJ1-2; no clear D. CDR1 and CDR2 (germline): MNHEY, SVGAGI. This CDR3 region has 13 residues. Trimming took 0 bases from V and 4 from J, leaving 6 bases between them. CDR3: CASSYSSSYGYTF. The CDR3 DNA reads as TGTGCCAGCAGTTACTCGTCCAGCTATGGCTACACCTTC.

The chain recombines TRBV4-1 with TRBJ1-4; D ambiguous. The CDR3 has 15 residues. With 4 bases removed from V and 3 bases from J, the gap between germline ends came to 12 bases. Germline loops: CDR1 MGHRA, CDR2 YSYEKL. CDR3 in amino acids: CASSLLILPNEKLFF. CDR3 nucleotides: TGCGCCAGCAGCCTACTGATATTACCTAATGAAAAACTGTTTTTT.